This is a list of T cell receptor beta chains from one sample in a study of T cells after yellow fever vaccination. One entry per CDR3 protein results from TCRdb running MiXCR on the 5' RACE reads. This sample has 250,000 or so distinct CDR3 sequences, with around 3.5% found just once. Material: PBMCs, obtained 15 days after the yellow fever booster vaccination. The receptors come from a man between 18 and 35 years old who received the YFV17D yellow fever vaccine. CDR3s include the opening cysteine and the closing phenylalanine or tryptophan. The D gene is left open where the match is weak. The size field is filled for only some rows; it gives once, few, many or a size class.

d_call,j_call,clone_size,v_call,cdr3_nt,cdr3_aa
TRBD1,TRBJ1-1,many,TRBV3-1,TGTGCCAGCAGCCGAGGACAGGGAGGAATGAACACTGAAGCTTTCTTT,CASSRGQGGMNTEAFF
NA,TRBJ1-1,many,TRBV4-3,TGCGCCAGCAGCCAAGATGATACCAGGGGCACTGAAGCTTTCTTT,CASSQDDTRGTEAFF
TRBD1,TRBJ1-1,many,TRBV19,TGTGCCACAATATGGACAGGGAGATTCACTGAAGCTTTCTTT,CATIWTGRFTEAFF
NA,TRBJ2-3,NA,TRBV19,TGTGCCAGTAGTATAGTAGATACGCAGTATTTT,CASSIVDTQYF
NA,TRBJ2-5,many,TRBV5-1,TGCGCCAGCAGCCTCGGAGGGCGGGGACCCTGGGGAACCCAGTACTTC,CASSLGGRGPWGTQYF
NA,TRBJ1-5,NA,TRBV6-1,TGTGCCAGCAGTGGGAGGGAGGCGGGCAATCAGCCCCAGCATTTT,CASSGREAGNQPQHF
TRBD1,TRBJ1-1,NA,TRBV20-1,TGCAGTGCTAGAAGGGTAGGGGGCGACACTGAAGCTTTCTTT,CSARRVGGDTEAFF
NA,TRBJ1-2,many,TRBV10-3,TGTGCCACCCTAGCGTCGGTTAACTATGGCTACACCTTC,CATLASVNYGYTF
TRBD2,TRBJ2-3,many,TRBV7-6,TGTGCCAGCAGCTTACCTAGCGGGGGGGGAGATACGCAGTATTTT,CASSLPSGGGDTQYF
NA,TRBJ1-2,many,TRBV6-5,TGTGCCAGCAGTTACACCAGAGTCCTCTATGGCTACACCTTC,CASSYTRVLYGYTF
TRBD2,TRBJ2-3,many,TRBV20-1,TGCAGTGCTCGACTAGCGGGCCCCACAGATACGCAGTATTTT,CSARLAGPTDTQYF
NA,TRBJ1-3,many,TRBV28,TGTGCCAGCACGAGTTATGGAAACACCATATATTTT,CASTSYGNTIYF
TRBD1,TRBJ2-2,many,TRBV6-5,TGTGCCAGCCGGACAGGGTTTGACACCGGGGAGCTGTTTTTT,CASRTGFDTGELFF
NA,TRBJ2-7,many,TRBV7-2,TGTGCCAGCAGCCCTGCCAGGGCCCCCTACGAGCAGTACTTC,CASSPARAPYEQYF
TRBD2,TRBJ2-1,many,TRBV5-1,TGCGCCAGCAGTGGACTAGAAACAATGAGCAGTTCTCGAGACAATGAGCAGTTCTTC,CASSGLETMSSSRDNEQFF
TRBD2,TRBJ2-3,many,TRBV20-1,TGCAGTGCTAGACTTGGGACTAGCGGGGGGATCTGGAGCACAGATACGCAGTATTTT,CSARLGTSGGIWSTDTQYF
TRBD1,TRBJ1-4,many,TRBV4-2,TGTGCCAGCAGCCAAGCACAGGGGGGGGCTAATGAAAAACTGTTTTTT,CASSQAQGGANEKLFF
NA,TRBJ1-4,many,TRBV29-1,TGCAGCGTTCAATTACAGGTGCAGGAAAAACTGTTTTTT,CSVQLQVQEKLFF
TRBD1,TRBJ2-1,many,TRBV12-3/TRBV12-4,TGTGCCAGCAGTTGGCGGGACAGGGGGTCAGGTGAGCAGTTCTTC,CASSWRDRGSGEQFF
NA,TRBJ2-2,many,TRBV24-1,TGTGCCACCTCGGATCCTCAGAGCACCGGGGAGCTGTTTTTT,CATSDPQSTGELFF
TRBD1,TRBJ1-6,many,TRBV18,TGTGCCAGCTCACCTCGGGACAGGCGGGGGTCACCCCTCCACTTT,CASSPRDRRGSPLHF
NA,TRBJ2-3,many,TRBV7-9,TGTGCCAGCAGCCCACATGGGGGGGCCGATGTAGATACGCAGTATTTT,CASSPHGGADVDTQYF
NA,TRBJ1-1,few,TRBV14,TGTGCCAGCAGCTACTCGACTGAAGCTTTCTTT,CASSYSTEAFF
NA,TRBJ2-1,many,TRBV4-2,TGTGCCAGCAGCGACCCGGGGCTCTCTTACAATGAGCAGTTCTTC,CASSDPGLSYNEQFF
NA,TRBJ2-5,many,TRBV7-9,TGTGCCAGCAGCCTGGGACCCACCTCGGAGACCCAGTACTTC,CASSLGPTSETQYF
NA,TRBJ1-1,many,TRBV20-1,TGCAGTGCTAGAGGGGCAGGGTATCACACTGAAGCTTTCTTT,CSARGAGYHTEAFF
NA,TRBJ1-5,many,TRBV11-2,TGTGCCAGCAGCAACCGGGGTTATCAGCCCCAGCATTTT,CASSNRGYQPQHF
NA,TRBJ2-5,NA,TRBV7-2,TGTGCCAGCAGCTGGGACGCAGAGACCCAGTACTTC,CASSWDAETQYF
TRBD1,TRBJ1-2,many,TRBV5-8,TGTGCCAGCAGCCGGCCCGGTTGGCCGGACAGGAGAAATGGCTACACCTTC,CASSRPGWPDRRNGYTF
NA,TRBJ1-1,many,TRBV5-5,TGTGCCAGCAGCTGGACAGCGAACACTGAAGCTTTCTTT,CASSWTANTEAFF
NA,TRBJ2-4,many,TRBV4-2,TGTGCCAGCACCCAAATCTCCAACAGGGTACCCAAAAACATTCAGTACTTC,CASTQISNRVPKNIQYF
NA,TRBJ2-5,many,TRBV2,TGTGCCAGCACTCGACTTGACTTACAAGAGACCCAGTACTTC,CASTRLDLQETQYF
NA,TRBJ2-2,many,TRBV7-3,TGTGCCAGCAGCTTATTTGCCGGGGAGCTGTTTTTT,CASSLFAGELFF
TRBD1,TRBJ1-2,many,TRBV4-3,TGCGCCAGCAGCCAAGCCGGGACAGATTCTTTTACGGGCTACACCTTC,CASSQAGTDSFTGYTF
NA,TRBJ1-1,many,TRBV28,TGTGCCAGCATCCCCGGTGGGGCAGGGTACACTGAAGCTTTCTTT,CASIPGGAGYTEAFF
NA,TRBJ1-1,NA,TRBV19,TGTGCCAGTCGCAGGGGCGAGGGCACTGAAGCTTTCTTT,CASRRGEGTEAFF
NA,TRBJ2-7,many,TRBV12-3/TRBV12-4,TGTGCCAGCAGTCGAACGGAAACCTACGAGCAGTACTTC,CASSRTETYEQYF
NA,TRBJ1-5,many,TRBV7-2,TGTGCCAGCAGCTTAAACGGCCATGGCAATCAGCCCCAGCATTTT,CASSLNGHGNQPQHF
NA,TRBJ1-5,many,TRBV7-9,TGTGCCAGCAGCTTGACTGAGCAGCCCCAGCATTTT,CASSLTEQPQHF
NA,TRBJ2-7,NA,TRBV5-4,TGTGCCAGCAGCTTAGACCGGACAGCCAACTCCTACGAGCAGTACTTC,CASSLDRTANSYEQYF
TRBD1,TRBJ2-1,many,TRBV5-6,TGTGCCAGCAGCAATGGACAGGGACGGGTATTCGAGTTCTTC,CASSNGQGRVFEFF
NA,TRBJ1-2,many,TRBV6-2/TRBV6-3,TGTGCCAGCTTCCAACGAGGGCAAGATGGCTACACCTTC,CASFQRGQDGYTF
NA,TRBJ1-5,many,TRBV12-3/TRBV12-4,TGTGCCAGCAGTTTGTTTAGCAATCAGCCCCAGCATTTT,CASSLFSNQPQHF
TRBD2,TRBJ2-3,many,TRBV12-3/TRBV12-4,TGTGCCAGCAGCGCAGGACTAGCGGGGGTGAGCACAGATACGCAGTATTTT,CASSAGLAGVSTDTQYF
NA,TRBJ1-2,many,TRBV20-1,TGCAGTGCGACCCCTATGGGCGACTATGGCTACACCTTC,CSATPMGDYGYTF
NA,TRBJ2-2,many,TRBV6-5,TGTGCCAGCAGCCCCGGACAGCGTACCGGGGAGCTGTTTTTT,CASSPGQRTGELFF
NA,TRBJ2-3,NA,TRBV12-3/TRBV12-4,TGTGCCAGCAGCCATCTGATAAGCACAGATACGCAGTATTTT,CASSHLISTDTQYF
NA,TRBJ1-1,many,TRBV4-3,TGCGCCAGCAGCCAAGATTTGAACACTGAAGCTTTCTTT,CASSQDLNTEAFF
TRBD2,TRBJ2-7,many,TRBV5-1,TGCGCCAGCAGCTTGGGGGAGGGCACGGCGTGGAGGGAGCAGTACTTC,CASSLGEGTAWREQYF
NA,TRBJ1-2,many,TRBV20-1,TGCAGTGCTAGGCTCTCCCGGGGGGACTATGGCTACACCTTC,CSARLSRGDYGYTF